This TCR beta chain originates from a study of blood T cell repertoires in COVID-19. Overall study: The United States, Italy and Spain were the sources of the acute and convalescent COVID-19 samples.

This clone showed up just a few times. Germline trimming cut 1 base from V and 6 bases from J; bases unmatched to any gene: 7. The length of the CDR3 is 16 residues. From germline, CDR1 is SGHNT and CDR2 YYREEE (reference sequence). As handled by the study authors: Reference gene primer amplification in the assay estimated nucleated cell counts. The table came from immunoSEQ multiplex PCR; TCRdb's copy has only in-frame clones and leaves some out. The V and J calls and clone size were taken over from that table, and D and trimming were inferred from the DNA. The data hold about 160,000 clones, with approximately 91% observed a single time.

What was sequenced was peripheral blood. This receptor was obtained from a man in his late teens or twenties with acute or convalescent COVID-19. This sequence joins TRBV5-4 and TRBJ1-4; TRBD1 agrees at 9 bases. CDR3 residues: CASSLRQGGRDEKLFF. CDR3 nucleotides: TGTGCCAGCAGCTTGCGACAGGGGGGAAGGGATGAAAAACTGTTTTTT.